This is a list of T cell receptor beta chains from one sample in a study of CD8+ T cells in alopecia areata. The table came from immunoSEQ multiplex PCR; TCRdb's copy has only in-frame clones and leaves some out. Of some 130,000 clones in the sample, approximately 49% are singletons; the top ten hold around 20%. The sample in question was CD8+ T cells sorted from blood, obtained at week 0. The receptor set was obtained from a human donor with alopecia areata. Both conserved end residues are part of each CDR3. Each record gives: D gene, J gene, V gene, clone size, CDR3 protein, CDR3 DNA. The D gene is left open where the match is weak. Clone size, where shown, is once, few, many, or a class for clones that have expanded.

D: .; J: TRBJ1-5; V: TRBV27; size: .; CDR3: CASSFLGYSNQPQHF; DNA: TGTGCCAGCAGTTTCTTAGGATACAGCAATCAGCCCCAGCATTTT
D: .; J: TRBJ2-1; V: TRBV6-4; size: many; CDR3: CASSKDRNPSDEQFF; DNA: TGTGCCAGCAGTAAGGACAGAAACCCTTCGGATGAGCAGTTCTTC
D: TRBD1; J: TRBJ2-7; V: TRBV29-1; size: .; CDR3: CSVEGHTGQGGIEQYF; DNA: TGCAGCGTTGAAGGCCACACGGGACAGGGGGGCATCGAGCAGTACTTC
D: .; J: TRBJ1-2; V: TRBV11-1; size: many; CDR3: CASSRTADYGYTF; DNA: TGTGCCAGCAGCCGGACGGCGGACTATGGCTACACCTTC
D: .; J: TRBJ1-1; V: TRBV6-4; size: .; CDR3: CASSGLRGNTEAFF; DNA: TGTGCCAGCAGTGGACTCAGGGGGAACACTGAAGCTTTCTTT
D: .; J: TRBJ2-7; V: TRBV13; size: .; CDR3: CASSLYGQTYEQYF; DNA: TGTGCCAGCAGCTTGTACGGGCAGACCTACGAGCAGTACTTC
D: .; J: TRBJ2-5; V: TRBV2; size: .; CDR3: CASTSDKAQETQYF; DNA: TGTGCCAGCACCTCGGACAAGGCCCAAGAGACCCAGTACTTC
D: .; J: TRBJ2-2; V: TRBV19; size: .; CDR3: CASSPGWELFF; DNA: TGTGCCAGTAGCCCCGGATGGGAGCTGTTTTTT
D: .; J: TRBJ2-7; V: TRBV7-9; size: .; CDR3: CASSRPENFYEQYF; DNA: TGTGCCAGCAGCCGACCCGAGAATTTCTACGAGCAGTACTTC
D: TRBD2; J: TRBJ2-1; V: TRBV9; size: few; CDR3: CASSVATSGGFYNEQFF; DNA: TGTGCCAGCAGCGTAGCGACTAGCGGGGGATTCTACAATGAGCAGTTCTTC
D: .; J: TRBJ2-7; V: TRBV29-1; size: .; CDR3: CSVLSGEYDEQYF; DNA: TGCAGCGTTTTATCCGGGGAGTACGACGAGCAGTACTTC
D: .; J: TRBJ2-2; V: TRBV29-1; size: few; CDR3: CSVEGQSGELFF; DNA: TGCAGCGTTGAGGGGCAGTCCGGGGAGCTGTTTTTT
D: TRBD2; J: TRBJ2-1; V: TRBV9; size: few; CDR3: CASSVTLAGSDEQFF; DNA: TGTGCCAGCAGCGTAACCCTAGCGGGGTCGGATGAGCAGTTCTTC
D: TRBD2; J: TRBJ2-1; V: TRBV19; size: few; CDR3: CASSEGAGGPNEQFF; DNA: TGTGCCAGTAGTGAGGGCGCGGGGGGCCCCAATGAGCAGTTCTTC
D: TRBD2; J: TRBJ2-3; V: TRBV4-2; size: many; CDR3: CASSQAGGPTDTQYF; DNA: TGTGCCAGCAGCCAAGCGGGGGGGCCCACAGATACGCAGTATTTT
D: TRBD2; J: TRBJ2-7; V: TRBV6-6; size: .; CDR3: CASSTVAGKTSYEQYF; DNA: TGTGCCAGCAGTACAGTAGCGGGGAAGACATCGTACGAGCAGTACTTC
D: TRBD1; J: TRBJ2-7; V: TRBV6-5; size: .; CDR3: CASATRGQGLYEQYF; DNA: TGTGCCAGCGCGACCCGAGGACAGGGATTGTACGAGCAGTACTTC
D: .; J: TRBJ2-5; V: TRBV6-5; size: few; CDR3: CASSYSGVGLETQYF; DNA: TGTGCCAGCAGTTACTCGGGGGTAGGGTTAGAGACCCAGTACTTC
D: TRBD2; J: TRBJ2-7; V: TRBV2; size: .; CDR3: CASRRTSGDPYEQYF; DNA: TGTGCCAGCAGGCGGACTAGCGGGGATCCCTACGAGCAGTACTTC
D: TRBD2; J: TRBJ2-5; V: TRBV6-5; size: .; CDR3: CASSPGGAAQYF; DNA: TGTGCCAGCAGCCCGGGGGGGGCGGCCCAGTACTTC
D: .; J: TRBJ2-7; V: TRBV27; size: once; CDR3: CASSLTPRMTYEQYF; DNA: TGTGCCAGCAGTCTTACCCCCCGGATGACCTACGAGCAGTACTTC
D: TRBD1; J: TRBJ2-5; V: TRBV29-1; size: .; CDR3: CSVAGTGNQETQYF; DNA: TGCAGCGTTGCCGGGACAGGGAACCAAGAGACCCAGTACTTC
D: .; J: TRBJ2-3; V: TRBV11-2; size: few; CDR3: CASSLGDGQYF; DNA: TGTGCCAGCAGCTTAGGCGACGGGCAGTATTTT
D: .; J: TRBJ2-7; V: TRBV6-5; size: few; CDR3: CASAQSHYEQYF; DNA: TGTGCCAGCGCACAGTCGCATTACGAGCAGTACTTC
D: .; J: TRBJ2-7; V: TRBV30; size: .; CDR3: CAWDLGGSSYEQYF; DNA: TGTGCCTGGGACCTAGGGGGGAGCTCCTACGAGCAGTACTTC
D: .; J: TRBJ1-5; V: TRBV7-9; size: .; CDR3: CASSFAGTAQPQHF; DNA: TGTGCCAGCAGCTTTGCAGGGACCGCGCAGCCCCAGCATTTT
D: .; J: TRBJ2-7; V: TRBV9; size: few; CDR3: CASSVGGGGEQYF; DNA: TGTGCCAGCAGCGTGGGAGGGGGAGGCGAGCAGTACTTC